The 29 T cell receptor beta chains presented below share a single source sample, sequenced in a study of CD8 T cells in ankylosing spondylitis. TCRdb reanalysed the 5' RACE reads using MiXCR and keeps one entry per CDR3 protein. Of under 300,000 distinct CDR3 sequences listed, over 9.5% were seen once; the top ten hold about 2.8%. The specimen sequenced was blood, either unsorted or a sorted T cell fraction (not recorded which). These receptors all stem from a male donor with ankylosing spondylitis or in good health (not recorded which).

This clonotype was counted at least ten times. V is TRBV5-5 and J is TRBJ2-7; the match to TRBD2 covers 9 bases. The CDR3 loop spans 14 amino acids. Unmatched junction bases numbered 5, after V lost 4 bases and J lost 3 bases. Germline V gene data show CDR1 as SGHKS and CDR2 as YYEKEE (reference sequence). This CDR3 is CASSGLAGDYEQYF. CDR3 coding DNA: TGTGCCAGCAGCGGGTTAGCGGGAGACTACGAGCAGTACTTC.

This clonotype was observed at least ten times. J is TRBJ1-1 and V is TRBV29-1, with 9 nucleotides matching TRBD1. V gave up 7 bases and J gave up 1 base; unmatched junction bases: 7. Germline loops: CDR1 SQVTM, CDR2 ANQGSEA. CDR3 length: 14 amino acids. CDR3 loop: CSARGQGTNTEAFF. Written as DNA, the CDR3 is TGCAGCGCCCGGGGACAGGGAACGAACACTGAAGCTTTCTTT.

This clonotype was seen ten or more times. The CDR3 here is CSASTSYEQYF. The CDR3 DNA reads as TGCAGTGCTAGTACTAGCTACGAGCAGTACTTC. The genes are TRBV20-1 and TRBJ2-7; D possibly corresponds to TRBD2 (5 bases). The germline CDR1 and CDR2 sequences are DFQATT and SNEGSKA (reference sequence). The V and J ends lost 3 bases and 3 bases respectively, with 6 bases between them. The CDR3 runs 11 residues.

This clonotype showed up many times. The chain is built from TRBV12-3 or TRBV12-4 and TRBJ2-5, with D hard to call. The CDR3 totals 11 residues. Deletions cut 3 bases from V and 5 bases from J, with 4 bases between. Here the CDR3 reads CASSFMETQYF. The CDR3 DNA reads as TGTGCCAGCAGTTTCATGGAGACCCAGTACTTC.

This clonotype was detected ten times or more. The chain is built from TRBV6-5 and TRBJ2-7; D uncertain. The CDR3 extends over 17 amino acids. With 0 bases removed from V and 2 bases from J, the gap between germline ends came to 17 bases. CDR1 and CDR2 from the germline V gene are MNHEY and SVGAGI. In nucleotides, the CDR3 is TGTGCCAGCAGTTACTCTGGTAAGGGTACGGAAACCTACGAGCAGTACTTC. This gives the protein CASSYSGKGTETYEQYF.

This clonotype has a count of ten or more. This chain joins TRBV21-1 and TRBJ2-3; the D call of TRBD1 is as the table states it, not checked on the DNA. TRBV21-1 is described as a pseudogene. The CDR3 is made up of 14 amino acids. The CDR3 region is CASSNPGGQDTQYF. The CDR3 DNA is TGTGCCAGCAGCAATCCAGGGGGCCAAGATACGCAGTATTTT.

V and J are TRBV25-1 and TRBJ2-7, with D uncertain. Deletions cut 5 bases from V and 4 bases from J, with 9 bases between. From germline, CDR1 is MGHDK and CDR2 SYGVNS. There are 12 residues in the CDR3. CDR3 amino acids: CASSTPFYEQYF. CDR3 DNA sequence: TGTGCCAGCAGTACTCCGTTTTACGAGCAGTACTTC.

CDR3 in amino acids: CASSHPGTTANYGYTF. The CDR3 DNA follows: TGTGCCAGCAGCCATCCCGGGACAACTGCTAACTATGGCTACACCTTC. The chain joins TRBV3-1 to TRBJ1-2; maybe TRBD1 (6 bases). This CDR3 is built from 16 residues. The germline V and J ends were trimmed by 3 bases and 0 bases, with 14 bases remaining between them. The V gene's germline CDR1 is LGHDT and CDR2 YNNKEL (reference sequence).

This clonotype has at least ten counts. The chain employs TRBV6-1 and TRBJ1-5; TRBD1 is a possible D gene (5 bases). Germline V gene sequence: CDR1 MNHNS, CDR2 SASEGT. V lost 7 bases and J lost 3, with 22 bases in between. The CDR3 runs to 17 residues. CDR3 loop: CASTVERGYSFNQPQHF. CDR3 nucleotides: TGTGCCAGCACCGTGGAAAGGGGTTATAGTTTCAATCAGCCCCAGCATTTT.

The CDR3 spells CASSQLGTGESGDEQFF. CDR3 DNA sequence: TGTGCCAGCAGCCAATTAGGGACAGGGGAAAGCGGGGATGAGCAGTTCTTC. This chain joins TRBV3-1 and TRBJ2-1; 10 bases line up with TRBD1. J was trimmed by 8 bases and V by 2 bases; bases with no gene match: 12. The length of the CDR3 is 17 residues. Germline CDR1 and CDR2: LGHDT and YNNKEL (reference sequence).

This rearrangement joins TRBV11-2 to TRBJ2-2; the D gene is possibly TRBD1 (5 bases). This CDR3 is built from 15 residues. Germline CDR1 is SGHAT and CDR2 is FQNNGV. V was cut by 5 bases and J by 1 base, with 11 bases left in between. The CDR3: CASSVGHLNTGELFF. In DNA form, the CDR3 reads TGTGCCAGCAGCGTTGGACACTTGAACACCGGGGAGCTGTTTTTT.

There are many counts of this clonotype. The rearrangement uses TRBV6-1 and TRBJ1-5; a possible D gene is TRBD1 (5 bases). Between the trimmed V and J ends, which lost 5 bases and 12 bases, there was a span of 20 bases. Germline V lookup: CDR1 MNHNS, CDR2 SASEGT. The CDR3 runs to 14 residues. CDR3 coding DNA: TGTGCCAGCAGTCCTATCGGGGCAGGGAGGCTCCAGCATTTT. It encodes CASSPIGAGRLQHF.

In this sample, this clonotype turned up many times. The rearrangement links TRBV24-1 to TRBJ2-1; D is possibly TRBD2 (5 bases). The V gene lost 2 bases and the J gene lost 12 bases, with 13 bases spanning the gap. The germline CDR1 and CDR2 sequences are KGHDR and SFDVKD. This CDR3 spans 13 amino acids. The CDR3 loop is CATSDSRGLAQFF. In DNA, the CDR3 is TGTGCCACCAGTGATTCAAGAGGGTTGGCGCAGTTCTTC.

This clonotype was observed at least ten times. The rearrangement uses TRBV24-1 and TRBJ2-2; 8 bases are a match to TRBD1. In germline, CDR1 is KGHDR, CDR2 SFDVKD. CDR3 length equals 15 residues. V was clipped by 2 bases and J by 5 bases; unmatched bases: 3. Here the CDR3 DNA reads TGTGCCACCAGTGATTGGACAGGGAGGACCGGGGAGCTGTTTTTT. Encoded protein: CATSDWTGRTGELFF.

This clonotype has a handful of counts. The chain employs TRBV7-2 and TRBJ1-2, with D hard to call. The germline gives CDR1 SGHTA, CDR2 FQGNSA. V lost 1 base to trimming and J lost 8 bases, with 11 bases between them. CDR3 length: 13 residues. The CDR3 DNA reads TGTGCCAGCAGCTTAGGTAGACAAGGAGGCTACACCTTC. Protein: CASSLGRQGGYTF.

The chain employs TRBV7-6 and TRBJ2-6, with D perhaps assigned TRBD1 or TRBD2 (5 bases each). The CDR3 is 15 residues long. CDR1 is SGHVS, CDR2 FNYEAQ, per germline. V lost 5 bases and J 2 bases, leaving 10 bases between the germline ends. The CDR3 coding sequence is TGTGCCAGCAGCGAGGGGTTTACTGGGGCCAACGTCCTGACTTTC. This translates into CASSEGFTGANVLTF.

V is TRBV7-9 and J is TRBJ1-4, with 7 bases aligning to TRBD1. Trimming cost V 5 bases and J 7 bases; bases outside gene matches: 10. Germline V gene data show CDR1 as SEHNR and CDR2 as FQNEAQ (reference sequence). The CDR3 totals 15 residues. As DNA, the CDR3 is TGTGCCAGCAGCCCCAGACAGGGAACGCGTGAAAAACTGTTTTTT. Protein product: CASSPRQGTREKLFF.

This clonotype was counted at least ten times. This chain links TRBV6-6 with TRBJ2-3, with D perhaps matching TRBD2 (5 bases). The CDR3 runs to 12 residues. CDR1 MNHNY and CDR2 SVGAGI come from the germline V gene (reference sequence). V lost 6 bases to trimming and J lost 1 base, with 5 bases between them. The CDR3 spells CASRGGTDTQYF. The CDR3 bases are TGTGCCAGCAGGGGAGGCACAGATACGCAGTATTTT.

This clonotype was recorded many times. V is TRBV20-1 and J is TRBJ1-5; the D is unclear. The CDR3 totals 15 residues. CDR1 is DFQATT and CDR2 is SNEGSKA in the germline V gene (reference sequence). Between the trimmed V and J ends, which lost 5 bases and 3 bases, there was a span of 17 bases. For the CDR3, the DNA is TGCAGTGCTTCCGGGCCCGAAAGGAACAATCAGCCCCAGCATTTT. Translated: CSASGPERNNQPQHF.

In this sample, this clonotype turned up many times. The genes are TRBV20-1 and TRBJ2-2; D is possibly TRBD1 (5 bases). The CDR3 consists of 14 residues. Trimming took 3 bases from V and 6 from J, leaving 14 bases between them. The germline V gene encodes CDR1 DFQATT and CDR2 SNEGSKA (reference sequence). This CDR3 is CSARGTGVAGELFF. CDR3 DNA sequence: TGCAGTGCTAGGGGCACAGGAGTGGCCGGGGAGCTGTTTTTT.

This clonotype was recorded many times. The chain joins TRBV7-2 to TRBJ2-1, with TRBD2 identical over 9 bases. Germline-derived CDR1 and CDR2 are SGHTA and FQGNSA. The CDR3 runs to 14 residues. The CDR3 loop is CATPASGNFNEQFF. CDR3 nucleotides: TGTGCTACCCCCGCTAGCGGGAACTTCAATGAGCAGTTCTTC.

This clonotype was seen many times. The chain recombines TRBV20-1 with TRBJ2-7, with 9 bases matching TRBD1. V shed 7 bases, J shed 7 bases, and the junction held 14 bases outside the gene matches. The germline gives CDR1 DFQATT, CDR2 SNEGSKA (reference sequence). The CDR3 extends over 14 amino acids. The CDR3 spells CSVLPGQGRKEQYF. The CDR3 coding sequence is TGCAGTGTCCTACCGGGACAGGGACGGAAAGAGCAGTACTTC.

Points on this clonotype: Given a much more abundant clone one base away, this may be a read error. The chain couples TRBV27 to TRBJ1-1, with no clear D. Germline V gene data show CDR1 as MNHEY and CDR2 as SMNVEV (reference sequence). The CDR3 contains 13 residues. The ends were cut back, 4 bases at V and 3 bases at J, with 9 bases in the middle. The CDR3 sequence: CASSYDGDTEAFF. DNA for the CDR3: TGTGCCAGCAGTTATGATGGGGACACTGAAGCTTTCTTT.

In this sample, this clonotype turned up many times. This CDR3 reads CSVGPIAGGYNEQFF. DNA of the CDR3: TGCAGCGTGGGCCCCATAGCGGGGGGGTACAATGAGCAGTTCTTC. V usage is TRBV29-1 and J usage is TRBJ2-1, with TRBD2 matching 11 bases. V lost 6 bases and J lost 4; bases outside the gene matches: 8. The CDR3 runs 15 residues. Germline V gene lookup returns CDR1 SQVTM and CDR2 ANQGSEA.

There are many counts of this clonotype. The chain employs TRBV4-2 and TRBJ2-3, with TRBD2 matching 7 bases. The V and J ends lost 2 bases and 5 bases, in that order; junction bases with no gene match: 10. Germline lookup yields CDR1 LGHNA and CDR2 YNFKEQ. The CDR3 extends over 16 amino acids. Here the CDR3 DNA reads TGTGCCAGCAGCCAATCCCCCTCCGGGACTAAAGATACGCAGTATTTT. Its translation is CASSQSPSGTKDTQYF.

At least ten counts were recorded for this clonotype. The V and J genes are TRBV5-4 and TRBJ2-2; a possible D gene is TRBD2 (7 bases). Germline CDR1 and CDR2: SGHNT and YYREEE (reference sequence). The CDR3 totals 14 residues. Trimming removed 0 bases at V and 9 bases at J, with 12 bases between. This CDR3 reads CASSLESGGRELFF. CDR3 DNA: TGTGCCAGCAGCTTGGAGTCGGGGGGCCGGGAGCTGTTTTTT. Using reference TRBV5-4 and TRBJ2-2 for the parts outside the CDR3, the full variable domain is ETGVTQSPTHLIKTRGQQVTLRCSSQSGHNTVSWYQQALGQGPQFIFQYYREEENGRGNFPPRFSGLQFPNYSSELNVNALELDDSALYLCASSLESGGRELFFGEGSRLTVL.

There are many counts of this clonotype. The chain has TRBV6-1 and TRBJ2-5; possible D gene TRBD1, 5 bases. The CDR3 totals 13 residues. V was trimmed by 8 bases and J by 2 bases, leaving 12 bases between them. CDR1 and CDR2 (germline): MNHNS, SASEGT. This CDR3 reads CASGPDRQETQYF. CDR3 in DNA: TGTGCCAGCGGGCCCGACAGACAAGAGACCCAGTACTTC.

This clonotype was counted at least ten times. The V and J genes are TRBV12-3 or TRBV12-4 and TRBJ2-5; the D is unclear. Trimming cost V 6 bases and J 7 bases, with 18 bases left between them. The CDR3 contains 14 residues. CDR3 DNA sequence: TGTGCCAGCAGATCCCCCTCAAACGTGGGGACCCAGTACTTC. This translates into CASRSPSNVGTQYF.

This chain connects TRBV6-6 to TRBJ2-3, with D uncertain. Germline V CDR1 and CDR2: MNHNY, SVGAGI (reference sequence). V was trimmed by 3 bases and J by 0 bases, leaving 7 bases between them. The CDR3 is 14 residues long. CDR3 in amino acids: CASSYYGSTDTQYF. In nucleotides, the CDR3 is TGTGCCAGCAGTTATTATGGGAGCACAGATACGCAGTATTTT.